The sequence of this T cell receptor (beta chain) was determined in a study of beta chain features in type 1 diabetes. Study outcomes and limitations: There was a moderate but significant shortening of TCRB CDR3s in all four CD4+ subsets of Type 1 diabetes patients. Naive, central memory and regulatory TCRB repertoires appeared more similar among patients than healthy donors.

Every bit of the isolated RNA underwent reverse transcription, so sequencing read expressed TCRB transcripts. Several million reads per sample on average were obtained from naive, central memory and regulatory T cell samples. Assay: immunoSEQ multiplex PCR; the TCRdb copy retains only in-frame clones and omits some. The sample has a few hundred thousand clones, roughly 17% seen once; the top ten hold less than 0.09%. The CDR3 length is 10 residues. Trimming took off 8 bases at V and 4 bases at J, with 8 bases between the two ends. Germline V gives CDR1 SQVTM, CDR2 ANQGSEA. Details on this clone: Its matching antigen is unknown.

The sequencing sample was made of naive CD4+ T cells from blood. V is TRBV29-1 and J is TRBJ1-1; tentatively, D is TRBD1 (6 bases). This sequence originates from a man between 25 and 39 years old with type 1 diabetes. CDR3 nucleotides: TGCAGCTTCAGGGGCACTGAAGCTTTCTTT. Translated: CSFRGTEAFF.